The 24 T cell receptor beta chains below were found in one sample sequenced in a study of T cells in narcolepsy. Sequencing used immunoSEQ multiplex PCR; TCRdb keeps in-frame clones, though not all of them. The table shows roughly 40,000 clones, with approximately 85% occurring only once. Specimen: CD45RA- memory CD4+ T cells from PBMCs. These receptors all come from a human donor with narcolepsy.

The gene calls are TRBV7-8 and TRBJ1-6; TRBD1 matches at 11 bases. The germline gives CDR1 SGHVS, CDR2 FQNEAQ. The CDR3 has 16 amino acids. V shed 2 bases, J shed 7 bases, and the junction held 4 bases outside the gene matches. As DNA, the CDR3 is TGTGCCAGCAGCTTATTGGGGACAGGGGGAAATTCACCCCTCCACTTT. Translation gives CASSLLGTGGNSPLHF.

The chain is built from TRBV30 and TRBJ1-2; D remains ambiguous. CDR3 length equals 12 residues. Germline V CDR1 and CDR2: GTSNPN, SVGIG (reference sequence). Trimming shortened V by 4 bases and J by 1 base, and 7 bases separated the two germline ends. Here the CDR3 DNA reads TGTGCCTGGAAGGCAGTTAACTATGGCTACACCTTC. This gives the protein CAWKAVNYGYTF.

The chain recombines TRBV30 with TRBJ2-3, with TRBD2 matching 11 bases. Germline V CDR1 and CDR2: GTSNPN, SVGIG (reference sequence). The V segment lost 1 base and the J segment 4 bases; nucleotides outside the gene matches: 7. This CDR3 spans 16 amino acids. CDR3 amino acids: CAWSGLLAGGPDTQYF. The CDR3 nucleotides are TGTGCCTGGAGTGGCCTCCTAGCGGGGGGACCAGATACGCAGTATTTT.

V is TRBV5-1 and J is TRBJ2-7, with TRBD2 identical over 8 bases. This CDR3 contains 14 residues. Trimming at V came to 4 bases and at J to 0 bases, leaving 3 bases not matched to a gene. The germline CDR1 and CDR2 sequences are SGHRS and YFSETQ. The DNA of the CDR3 is TGCGCCAGCAGCACCGGGACTAGCTCCTACGAGCAGTACTTC. It encodes CASSTGTSSYEQYF.

This chain joins TRBV9 and TRBJ2-1, with TRBD2 matching 9 bases. The CDR3 covers 16 residues. Germline V gives CDR1 SGDLS, CDR2 YYNGEE. V lost 0 bases, J lost 7 bases, and 8 bases stayed unmatched. CDR3 nucleotides: TGTGCCAGCAGCGTAGACGCGGGGGGGCGTTTGAATGAGCAGTTCTTC. It yields the protein CASSVDAGGRLNEQFF.

The chain combines TRBV21-1 with TRBJ1-5. TRBV21-1 is marked as a pseudogene. This CDR3 comprises 14 residues. The CDR3 coding sequence is TGTGCCAGCAGCAAAGGGGGTCCCAATCAGCCCCAGCATTTT. Its translation is CASSKGGPNQPQHF.

This chain joins TRBV6-1 and TRBJ2-1; D is tentatively TRBD1 or TRBD2 (6 bases each). Germline values: CDR1 MNHNS, CDR2 SASEGT. This CDR3 spans 13 amino acids. Trimming left V 4 bases short and J 8 bases short, with 12 bases between. The CDR3 here is CASSARGVDEQFF. The CDR3, as DNA: TGTGCCAGCAGTGCTAGGGGGGTTGATGAGCAGTTCTTC.

The genes are TRBV4-2 and TRBJ2-5, with D possibly being TRBD1 (5 bases). CDR1 and CDR2 (germline): LGHNA, YNFKEQ. The CDR3 consists of 15 residues. The V and J ends lost 2 bases and 0 bases respectively, with 10 bases between them. The chain's CDR3 is CASSQLQANQETQYF. The DNA for the CDR3 is TGTGCCAGCAGCCAACTACAGGCCAACCAAGAGACCCAGTACTTC.

The genes are TRBV5-1 and TRBJ2-3; TRBD2 aligns across 12 bases. Germline V gene lookup returns CDR1 SGHRS and CDR2 YFSETQ. The junction had 2 bases not matched to a gene; V was cut back by 3 bases and J by 0 bases. This CDR3 comprises 16 residues. The CDR3 sequence is CASSSGLAGSTDTQYF. The CDR3 DNA is TGCGCCAGCAGCTCAGGACTAGCGGGAAGCACAGATACGCAGTATTTT.

V and J are TRBV19 and TRBJ2-7, with D tentatively TRBD1 (6 bases). Trimming removed 6 bases from V and 4 bases from J, with 19 bases in between. Germline values: CDR1 LNHDA, CDR2 SQIVND (reference sequence). The CDR3 has 15 amino acids. This chain's CDR3 is CASSPGTRAEYEQYF. As DNA, the CDR3 is TGTGCCAGTAGCCCCGGGACAAGGGCCGAATACGAGCAGTACTTC.

Only one count was recorded for this clone. The chain combines TRBV4-2 with TRBJ2-5; D unclear. CDR1 LGHNA and CDR2 YNFKEQ come from the germline V gene. V lost 0 bases and J 1 base, leaving 3 bases between the germline ends. The CDR3 sequence is 13 residues long. CDR3 in DNA: TGTGCCAGCAGCCAAGATAGCCAAGAGACCCAGTACTTC. Translated: CASSQDSQETQYF.

The rearrangement uses TRBV7-2 and TRBJ1-3, with D possibly matching TRBD1 (5 bases). CDR3 length equals 15 residues. V lost 5 bases and J 4 bases, leaving 15 bases between the germline ends. From germline, CDR1 is SGHTA and CDR2 FQGNSA. The CDR3 region has the DNA TGTGCCAGCAGCCCACGGGGGACGTGGGGAAACACCATATATTTT. This translates into CASSPRGTWGNTIYF.

The rearrangement links TRBV27 to TRBJ1-2; D unresolved. The V and J ends lost 6 bases and 6 bases respectively, with 11 bases between them. Germline lookup yields CDR1 MNHEY and CDR2 SMNVEV (reference sequence). The CDR3 length is 12 residues. The CDR3 reads CASRGPSHGYTF. For the CDR3, the DNA is TGTGCCAGCAGGGGTCCGTCCCATGGCTACACCTTC.

In its sample, this clone was seen a few times. The rearrangement links TRBV6-6 to TRBJ1-1; possibly TRBD1 for D (6 bases). V gave up 7 bases and J gave up 4 bases, with 13 bases separating them. CDR1 is MNHNY, CDR2 SVGAGI, per germline (reference sequence). The CDR3 extends over 13 amino acids. CDR3 sequence: CASTLRGSTEAFF. For the CDR3, the DNA is TGTGCCAGCACACTCAGGGGATCCACTGAAGCTTTCTTT.

The rearrangement links TRBV6-5 to TRBJ2-5; no clear D. This CDR3 is 11 amino acids long. V dropped 5 bases and J dropped 7 bases, with 8 bases sitting between them. CDR1 and CDR2 (germline): MNHEY, SVGAGI. The CDR3: CASSDRVTQYF. Written as DNA, the CDR3 is TGTGCCAGCAGTGATCGGGTGACCCAGTACTTC.

J is TRBJ1-5 and V is TRBV5-5; D remains ambiguous. V was cut by 2 bases and J by 0 bases, with 6 bases left in between. The CDR3 totals 14 residues. Germline V gene data show CDR1 as SGHKS and CDR2 as YYEKEE (reference sequence). This chain's CDR3 is CASSFLGSNQPQHF. The CDR3 DNA reads TGTGCCAGCAGCTTCTTGGGTAGCAATCAGCCCCAGCATTTT.

V gene TRBV2 combines with J gene TRBJ1-4; D call uncertain. V was pared by 7 bases and J by 7 bases, with 10 bases between. Germline CDR1 SNHLY, CDR2 FYNNEI. There are 12 residues in the CDR3. The CDR3 sequence is CASMPWGEKLFF. The CDR3, as DNA: TGTGCCAGCATGCCCTGGGGTGAAAAACTGTTTTTT.

This clone showed up just once. This sequence joins TRBV29-1 and TRBJ2-7; D is possibly TRBD1 or TRBD2 (6 bases each). The CDR3 is made up of 14 amino acids. V gave up 3 bases and J gave up 1 base, with 13 bases separating them. Per germline, CDR1 SQVTM and CDR2 ANQGSEA. The CDR3 reads CSVEEGGLSYEQYF. The CDR3 DNA follows: TGCAGCGTTGAGGAAGGGGGACTTTCCTACGAGCAGTACTTC.

Of note for this clone: This CDR3 is also generated by other DNA sequences in the sample. The chain carries TRBV5-6 and TRBJ1-2, with D unresolved. Germline-derived CDR1 and CDR2 are SGHDT and YYEEEE. V lost 0 bases and J 4 bases, leaving 4 bases between the germline ends. CDR3 length equals 12 residues. The CDR3: CASSLGGYGYTF. The CDR3 DNA reads as TGTGCCAGCAGCTTGGGAGGCTATGGCTACACCTTC.

CDR3 residues: CASSYGQGAYNSPLHF. The CDR3 DNA reads as TGCGCCAGCAGCTACGGACAGGGGGCTTATAATTCACCCCTCCACTTT. The chain employs TRBV4-1 and TRBJ1-6; 11 nucleotides match TRBD1. This CDR3 spans 16 amino acids. Trimming at V came to 5 bases and at J to 4 bases, leaving 4 bases not matched to a gene. Per the germline V gene, CDR1 is MGHRA and CDR2 is YSYEKL.

This chain uses TRBV21-1 with TRBJ1-4. TRBV21-1 is reported as a pseudogene. This CDR3 is 17 amino acids long. The CDR3: CATRTSGVVGRREKLFF. The CDR3 bases are TGTGCCACCCGGACCTCGGGAGTCGTTGGGCGAAGGGAAAAACTGTTTTTT.

This clone was recorded once. The chain links TRBV11-3 to TRBJ2-3; D is perhaps TRBD1 (5 bases). CDR1 and CDR2 from the germline V gene are SGHNT and YENEEA. The CDR3 runs 14 residues. V was cut by 3 bases and J by 4 bases, with 11 bases left in between. CDR3 nucleotide sequence: TGTGCCAGCAGCTTGGGCAGGGCGGCAGATACGCAGTATTTT. Protein: CASSLGRAADTQYF.

In its sample, this clone was seen once. V gene TRBV5-4 combines with J gene TRBJ2-3; 10 nucleotides match TRBD2. Germline V gene data show CDR1 as SGHNT and CDR2 as YYREEE (reference sequence). Trimming took 0 bases from V and 3 from J; bases not matched to a gene: 13. The CDR3 is made up of 19 amino acids. The DNA for the CDR3 is TGTGCCAGCAGCTTGGAGAGCCTAGCGGGGGATTCGCTGACAGATACGCAGTATTTT. Amino acid sequence: CASSLESLAGDSLTDTQYF.

The chain employs TRBV18 and TRBJ2-5; D might be TRBD1 (6 bases). CDR1 KGHSH and CDR2 LQKENI come from the germline V gene. V was cut by 2 bases and J by 2 bases, with 12 bases left in between. This CDR3 has 15 amino acids. The CDR3 sequence: CASSPERTVQETQYF. The CDR3 DNA sequence: TGTGCCAGCTCACCAGAAAGGACAGTTCAAGAGACCCAGTACTTC.